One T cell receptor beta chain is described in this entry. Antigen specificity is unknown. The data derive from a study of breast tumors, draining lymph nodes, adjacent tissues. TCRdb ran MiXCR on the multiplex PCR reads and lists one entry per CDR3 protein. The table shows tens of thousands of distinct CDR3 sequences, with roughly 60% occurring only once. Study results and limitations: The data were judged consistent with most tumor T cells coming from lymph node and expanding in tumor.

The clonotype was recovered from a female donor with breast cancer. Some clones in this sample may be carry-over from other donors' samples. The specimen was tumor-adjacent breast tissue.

Written as DNA, the CDR3 is TGCAGTGCTAGAGAGTTAGCGGGGGGGCGTACAGATACGCAGTATTTT. Its protein is CSARELAGGRTDTQYF. This chain joins TRBV20-1 and TRBJ2-3; 11 bases map to TRBD2. The CDR3 totals 16 residues. The ends lost 0 bases at V and 3 bases at J; junction bases unmatched: 5. Germline V gene lookup returns CDR1 DFQATT and CDR2 SNEGSKA (reference sequence).